The clone carrying this T cell receptor beta chain was detected a few times. Its antigen is unknown. Germline V CDR1 and CDR2: SGHTA, FQGNSA. Trimming removed 1 base from V and 5 bases from J, with 14 bases in between. CDR3 length: 15 residues. This record belongs to a study of shared clonotypes between healthy human individuals. Study as a whole: The people who gave samples were a couple of women and three men aged 18 to 49. Study-level results: Sample collection involved blood only; tissue repertoires are likely different.

For each subset, genomic DNA was distributed in equal portions over several immunoSEQ plates. Only in-frame clones appear in the TCRdb table, and some are missing; sequencing was by immunoSEQ multiplex PCR. The sample contains fewer than 650,000 clones, around three quarters of which appear only once. The origin of this receptor is a woman aged 35 to 49 in good health. Some clones in this sample may be carry-over from other donors' samples. The chain couples TRBV7-2 to TRBJ1-1; D remains unclear. Sample: PBMCs. Here the CDR3 reads CASSLGAWGGTEAFF. DNA of the CDR3: TGTGCCAGCAGCTTAGGGGCTTGGGGAGGGACTGAAGCTTTCTTT.